What follows are 30 T cell receptor beta chains derived from one specimen sequenced in a study of radiotherapy plus CTLA-4 blockade in lung cancer. Sequencing used immunoSEQ multiplex PCR; TCRdb keeps in-frame clones, though not all of them. The sample has some 46,000 clones, around 77% seen once; the top ten hold over 2.5%. Sequencing was performed on peripheral blood, taken from a patient treated with radiotherapy plus ipilimumab. The receptors derive from a human donor with non-small cell lung cancer whose response to radiotherapy plus ipilimumab could not be evaluated.

In this sample, this clone turned up once. The J gene is TRBJ2-7, the V gene TRBV7-3, with 7 bases identical to TRBD1. This CDR3 contains 14 residues. Germline trimming cut 5 bases from V and 0 bases from J; bases unmatched to any gene: 4. The germline V gene has CDR1 SGHTA and CDR2 FQGTGA. DNA for the CDR3: TGTGCCAGCAGCCGTCGGGACAGCTCCTACGAGCAGTACTTC. This sequence encodes CASSRRDSSYEQYF.

The J gene is TRBJ2-3, the V gene TRBV11-2; D is unresolved. Trimming removed 0 bases at V and 8 bases at J, with 6 bases between. This CDR3 is 12 amino acids long. Germline CDR1 reads SGHAT; CDR2 reads FQNNGV. The CDR3: CASSLDRLTQYF. The CDR3 DNA sequence: TGTGCCAGCAGCTTAGACAGGCTTACGCAGTATTTT. Full variable domain (rest looked up from reference TRBV11-2 and TRBJ2-3): EAGVAQSPRYKIIEKRQSVAFWCNPISGHATLYWYQQILGQGPKLLIQFQNNGVVDDSQLPKDRFSAERLKGVDSTLKIQPAKLEDSAVYLCASSLDRLTQYFGPGTRLTVL.

The V and J genes are TRBV7-9 and TRBJ2-3; D perhaps matches TRBD2 (5 bases). The V gene lost 5 bases and the J gene lost 2 bases, with 14 bases spanning the gap. The germline CDR1 and CDR2 sequences are SEHNR and FQNEAQ (reference sequence). The CDR3 runs 15 residues. The CDR3 loop is CASSPRMEVTDTQYF. DNA for the CDR3: TGTGCCAGCAGCCCGCGCATGGAGGTCACAGATACGCAGTATTTT.

V and J are TRBV7-2 and TRBJ1-1; 7 bases are shared with TRBD1. CDR1 SGHTA and CDR2 FQGNSA come from the germline V gene. This CDR3 is built from 14 residues. With 2 bases clipped from V and 6 bases from J, the junction kept 6 bases outside the gene matches. The CDR3 region has the DNA TGTGCCAGCAGCTTACCCTCACAGGGGTCTGAAGCTTTCTTT. Translation: CASSLPSQGSEAFF.

The chain links TRBV5-4 to TRBJ2-5; 9 bases agree with TRBD1. The J call is in doubt because the DNA end fits TRBJ2-7 better. Germline-derived CDR1 and CDR2 are SGHNT and YYREEE (reference sequence). The CDR3 loop spans 15 amino acids. The CDR3 protein is CASSLGDRVAGEQYF. As DNA, the CDR3 is TGTGCCAGCAGCTTGGGGGACAGGGTCGCGGGCGAGCAGTACTTC.

The rearrangement uses TRBV7-9 and TRBJ2-7; D possibly corresponds to TRBD1 (6 bases). Trimming took 5 bases from V and 3 from J, leaving 11 bases between them. The germline CDR1 and CDR2 sequences are SEHNR and FQNEAQ (reference sequence). The CDR3 runs to 13 residues. DNA for the CDR3: TGTGCCAGCAGCGATGGGACAAACTACGAGCAGTACTTC. Translation: CASSDGTNYEQYF.

The chain has TRBV6-5 and TRBJ2-1, with TRBD2 identical over 10 bases. The CDR3 length is 16 residues. Germline CDR1 MNHEY, CDR2 SVGAGI. V was pared by 3 bases and J by 4 bases, with 6 bases of the junction left unmatched. CDR3: CASSYGLAGVYNEQFF. CDR3 nucleotides: TGTGCCAGCAGTTATGGTCTAGCGGGAGTGTACAATGAGCAGTTCTTC.

This rearrangement joins TRBV5-1 to TRBJ2-7; 10 nucleotides align to TRBD1. Germline V gene data show CDR1 as SGHRS and CDR2 as YFSETQ. J lost 0 bases, V lost 3 bases, and 3 bases had no gene match. There are 15 residues in the CDR3. For the CDR3, the DNA is TGCGCCAGCAGCTCCCGGGACAGGGGCTCCTACGAGCAGTACTTC. Its translation: CASSSRDRGSYEQYF.

This clone was seen just once. The V call is TRBV30, the J call TRBJ1-4, with D possibly TRBD1 on 5 matching bases. With 7 bases removed from V and 4 bases from J, the gap between germline ends came to 25 bases. CDR1 is GTSNPN, CDR2 SVGIG, per germline (reference sequence). This CDR3 comprises 17 residues. CDR3 DNA: TGTGCCTTATCGAACCTCGGGACTGCGGCTTTTAATGAAAAACTGTTTTTT. Its translation is CALSNLGTAAFNEKLFF.

The V call is TRBV7-9, the J call TRBJ2-1; TRBD1 is a possible D gene (5 bases). This CDR3 region has 15 residues. Trimming took off 0 bases at V and 2 bases at J, with 8 bases between the two ends. From germline, CDR1 is SEHNR and CDR2 FQNEAQ (reference sequence). The CDR3 is CASSLAAGPYNEQFF. CDR3 nucleotides: TGTGCCAGCAGCTTAGCGGCAGGGCCCTACAATGAGCAGTTCTTC.

The genes are TRBV2 and TRBJ1-4, with 10 positions matching TRBD1. This CDR3 region has 13 residues. Germline values: CDR1 SNHLY, CDR2 FYNNEI. The V segment lost 7 bases and the J segment 8 bases; nucleotides outside the gene matches: 4. The CDR3 nucleotides are TGTGCCAGCAAGGGGACAGGGGAGGAAAAACTGTTTTTT. Translating it yields CASKGTGEEKLFF. Filled out from reference TRBV2 and TRBJ1-4, the complete variable domain reads EPEVTQTPSHQVTQMGQEVILRCVPISNHLYFYWYRQILGQKVEFLVSFYNNEISEKSEIFDDQFSVERPDGSNFTLKIRSTKLEDSAMYFCASKGTGEEKLFFGSGTQLSVL.

This chain connects TRBV19 to TRBJ1-5; weak D call: TRBD1 (6 bases). V was shortened by 10 bases and J by 0 bases, with 16 bases between the two germline ends. Germline loops: CDR1 LNHDA, CDR2 SQIVND (reference sequence). The CDR3 runs to 15 residues. The CDR3 coding sequence is TGTGCCACTAACTTTGGACAGAATAGCAATCAGCCCCAGCATTTT. It yields the protein CATNFGQNSNQPQHF.

V and J are TRBV5-6 and TRBJ2-5; 10 positions agree with TRBD2. Germline loops: CDR1 SGHDT, CDR2 YYEEEE. The CDR3 contains 18 residues. J lost 0 bases, V lost 0 bases, and 8 bases had no gene match. CDR3 region: CASSLAWLAGEYQETQYF. DNA for the CDR3: TGTGCCAGCAGCTTGGCCTGGCTAGCGGGAGAGTACCAAGAGACCCAGTACTTC.

This clone turned up a few times. The V and J genes are TRBV6-1 and TRBJ1-5; 8 positions agree with TRBD1. The CDR3 consists of 16 residues. In germline, CDR1 is MNHNS, CDR2 SASEGT. The V segment lost 4 bases and the J segment 6 bases; nucleotides outside the gene matches: 11. The CDR3 sequence: CASSVRPGQVTQPQHF. CDR3 DNA sequence: TGTGCCAGCAGTGTTAGACCGGGACAGGTCACTCAGCCCCAGCATTTT.

This clone occurred a few times. The J gene is TRBJ1-4, the V gene TRBV28, with 7 bases identical to TRBD1. The CDR3 loop spans 12 amino acids. V shed 7 bases, J shed 7 bases, and the junction held 3 bases outside the gene matches. Germline V gene sequence: CDR1 MDHEN, CDR2 SYDVKM. Written as DNA, the CDR3 is TGTGCCAGCAACACAGGGGCTGAAAAACTGTTTTTT. This translates into CASNTGAEKLFF.

J is TRBJ1-5 and V is TRBV30; 7 nucleotides align to TRBD1. CDR1 is GTSNPN and CDR2 is SVGIG in the germline V gene (reference sequence). Trimming took 2 bases from V and 6 from J; bases not matched to a gene: 4. CDR3 length: 13 residues. CDR3 DNA sequence: TGTGCCTGGAGTTGGCAGGGGGGTCAGCCCCAGCATTTT. It encodes CAWSWQGGQPQHF. The entire variable domain, with the rest obtained from reference TRBV30 and TRBJ1-5, is as follows: SQTIHQWPATLVQPVGSPLSLECTVEGTSNPNLYWYRQAAGRGLQLLFYSVGIGQISSEVPQNLSASRPQDRQFILSSKKLLLSDSGFYLCAWSWQGGQPQHFGDGTRLSIL.

The J gene is TRBJ2-7, the V gene TRBV7-9, with 8 positions matching TRBD1. Per germline, CDR1 SEHNR and CDR2 FQNEAQ (reference sequence). V was pared by 5 bases and J by 4 bases, with 7 bases of the junction left unmatched. The CDR3 is made up of 14 amino acids. The CDR3 here is CASSPRDRGYEQYF. The CDR3 DNA sequence: TGTGCCAGCAGCCCCCGAGACAGGGGATACGAGCAGTACTTC.

The rearrangement joins TRBV7-2 to TRBJ2-7; 8 positions match TRBD2. The CDR3 consists of 14 residues. Trimming at V came to 5 bases and at J to 5 bases, leaving 8 bases not matched to a gene. The germline V gene encodes CDR1 SGHTA and CDR2 FQGNSA. CDR3 sequence (DNA): TGTGCCAGCAGCACGTGGCGGGAGGAGGACGAGCAGTACTTC. Residues: CASSTWREEDEQYF. Together with reference TRBV7-2 and TRBJ2-7, the CDR3 gives the full variable domain: GAGVSQSPSNKVTEKGKDVELRCDPISGHTALYWYRQSLGQGLEFLIYFQGNSAPDKSGLPSDRFSAERTGGSVSTLTIQRTQQEDSAVYLCASSTWREEDEQYFGPGTRLTVT.

This chain links TRBV7-9 with TRBJ1-2, with a weak D call TRBD1 (6 bases). Germline V gene data show CDR1 as SEHNR and CDR2 as FQNEAQ (reference sequence). The CDR3 has 14 residues. V was trimmed by 5 bases and J by 4 bases, leaving 14 bases between them. The CDR3 spells CASSPLGAIYGYTF. DNA for the CDR3: TGTGCCAGCAGCCCCCTGGGGGCGATCTATGGCTACACCTTC.

The chain links TRBV5-4 to TRBJ1-1; D gene uncertain. Germline V gives CDR1 SGHNT, CDR2 YYREEE (reference sequence). The CDR3 has 13 residues. Trimming removed 0 bases at V and 3 bases at J, with 6 bases between. CDR3 in amino acids: CASSLAVHTEAFF. CDR3 bases: TGTGCCAGCAGCTTGGCGGTGCACACTGAAGCTTTCTTT.

The chain uses TRBV7-2 and TRBJ2-2; D is possibly TRBD2 (5 bases). The CDR3 runs to 16 residues. V gave up 3 bases and J gave up 0 bases, with 11 bases separating them. The V gene's germline CDR1 is SGHTA and CDR2 FQGNSA. CDR3 sequence: CASSLSSVTNTGELFF. DNA of the CDR3: TGTGCCAGCAGCTTGAGTAGCGTTACGAACACCGGGGAGCTGTTTTTT.

V is TRBV7-9 and J is TRBJ2-5; 8 bases match TRBD2. Germline V lookup: CDR1 SEHNR, CDR2 FQNEAQ (reference sequence). V shed 1 base, J shed 5 bases, and the junction held 9 bases outside the gene matches. The CDR3 runs 16 residues. CDR3 amino acids: CASSLGSSGPRETQYF. Here the CDR3 DNA reads TGTGCCAGCAGCTTAGGGTCTAGCGGGCCGCGGGAGACCCAGTACTTC.

The chain links TRBV18 to TRBJ2-5; 7 bases are a match to TRBD1. This CDR3 is 12 amino acids long. Germline-derived CDR1 and CDR2 are KGHSH and LQKENI. The J segment lost 3 bases and the V segment lost 5 bases, leaving 0 bases of the junction unmatched. The CDR3 bases are TGTGCCAGCTCAACAGGGGAAGAGACCCAGTACTTC. Amino acid sequence: CASSTGEETQYF.

The chain joins TRBV28 to TRBJ2-1; 8 positions match TRBD1. Germline lookup yields CDR1 MDHEN and CDR2 SYDVKM. V was clipped by 6 bases and J by 3 bases; unmatched bases: 7. CDR3 length equals 15 residues. The CDR3 DNA sequence: TGTGCCAGCAGGCCACAGGGGGACCTCTACAATGAGCAGTTCTTC. It encodes CASRPQGDLYNEQFF.

The chain is built from TRBV5-5 and TRBJ2-7, with D possibly being TRBD1 (6 bases). Germline V gives CDR1 SGHKS, CDR2 YYEKEE (reference sequence). V was clipped by 2 bases and J by 2 bases, with 14 bases between them. The CDR3 is 15 amino acids. Written as DNA, the CDR3 is TGTGCCAGCAGCTTACTAGGGGGACGGACCTACGAGCAGTACTTC. It is translated as CASSLLGGRTYEQYF.

This chain uses TRBV18 with TRBJ1-1, with D unresolved. This CDR3 comprises 14 residues. The V end lost 0 bases, the J end lost 3 bases, and 8 bases lay between the germline ends. Germline assignment: CDR1 KGHSH and CDR2 LQKENI. The CDR3 here is CASSPPTLDTEAFF. The CDR3 DNA reads as TGTGCCAGCTCACCACCGACTTTGGACACTGAAGCTTTCTTT.

The chain has TRBV7-2 and TRBJ2-2; 10 bases map to TRBD1. The CDR3 has 14 residues. The V gene end was trimmed by 5 bases and the J gene end by 8 bases; junction bases not matched to a gene: 5. CDR1 and CDR2 from the germline V gene are SGHTA and FQGNSA. CDR3 in amino acids: CASSQTGGVGELFF. The CDR3, as DNA: TGTGCCAGCAGCCAGACAGGGGGCGTAGGGGAGCTGTTTTTT.

Only a few counts were recorded for this clone. The rearrangement joins TRBV2 to TRBJ2-3; 9 bases line up with TRBD1. Germline trimming cut 8 bases from V and 4 bases from J; bases unmatched to any gene: 10. The CDR3 spans 15 residues. Germline CDR1 and CDR2: SNHLY and FYNNEI. The CDR3 DNA reads TGTGCCAGCTCGGCCGGGACAGGGAACGCAGATACGCAGTATTTT. Translated: CASSAGTGNADTQYF.

This clone has a handful of counts. V gene TRBV5-6 combines with J gene TRBJ1-2; 8 bases match TRBD1. The CDR3 covers 17 residues. Trimming cost V 4 bases and J 4 bases; bases outside gene matches: 15. Germline assignment: CDR1 SGHDT and CDR2 YYEEEE. The chain's CDR3 is CASSEARTGRRSYGYTF. The CDR3 DNA follows: TGTGCCAGCAGCGAGGCAAGGACAGGGAGGCGTAGCTATGGCTACACCTTC.

The rearrangement uses TRBV10-1 and TRBJ2-2, with a tentative D call TRBD2 (5 bases). Germline values: CDR1 WNHNN, CDR2 SYGVQD (reference sequence). The length of the CDR3 is 15 residues. V lost 8 bases to trimming and J lost 3 bases, with 16 bases between them. This chain's CDR3 is CASDLLVGDTGELFF. Written as DNA, the CDR3 is TGCGCCAGCGACCTACTAGTTGGAGACACCGGGGAGCTGTTTTTT.